This TCR beta chain originates from a study of Ad26.COV2.S vaccination and SARS-CoV-2 variants. Specified treatment: approximately 18 received Ad26.COV2.S at low or high dose, single or two shots; about 5 received placebo; per-sample allocation not given. The samples date from day 63 after the first vaccine or placebo injection. Method: immunoSEQ multiplex PCR; TCRdb's copy keeps in-frame clones and lacks some. The table lists some 350,000 clones, 85% to 90% of them singletons. The receptor's source is a person aged 18 to 59 who received the Ad26.COV2.S COVID-19 vaccine or a placebo. The sequences come from peripheral blood, collected in a trial of Ad26.COV2.S vaccine versus placebo.

CDR3 DNA sequence: TGTGCCAGTAGGGCCGGGACAGGGGTAATGAACACTGAAGCTTTCTTT. This gives the protein CASRAGTGVMNTEAFF. This chain joins TRBV19 and TRBJ1-1; 10 nucleotides line up with TRBD1. The CDR3 runs 16 residues. The germline V gene encodes CDR1 LNHDA and CDR2 SQIVND (reference sequence). V gave up 6 bases and J gave up 0 bases; unmatched junction bases: 7. The variable domain in full, completed from reference TRBV19 and TRBJ1-1, reads DGGITQSPKYLFRKEGQNVTLSCEQNLNHDAMYWYRQDPGQGLRLIYYSQIVNDFQKGDIAEGYSVSREKKESFPLTVTSAQKNPTAFYLCASRAGTGVMNTEAFFGQGTRLTVV.